This TCR beta chain was obtained from a study of regulatory T cells in long-lasting Graves disease. Germline lookup yields CDR1 SGHTA and CDR2 FQGNSA. V was shortened by 6 bases and J by 1 base, with 13 bases between the two germline ends. The CDR3 covers 15 residues. Time point denoted: newly diagnosed GD, antithyroid drugs for less than 3 months. Researchers made the TCR library from RNA that was extracted from PBMCs. Patients of an endocrinology department in Xi'an, China, were included. Investigators prepared the TCR beta libraries by applying iRepertoire HTBI primers and Arm-PCR of CDR3 regions. TCRdb reprocessed the multiplex PCR reads via MiXCR and lists one record per CDR3 protein. The sample yields over 300,000 distinct CDR3 sequences, about a sixth seen once. This clonotype showed up many times.

The sequencing here drew on peripheral blood mononuclear cells (PBMCs), taken at new diagnosis, from a patient treated with antithyroid drugs. This clonotype was sampled from a female donor with Graves disease. The chain combines TRBV7-2 with TRBJ2-1, with D possibly matching TRBD2 (5 bases). The CDR3 DNA is TGTGCCAGCAGATCAAGACTATCGTCCTACAATGAGCAGTTCTTC. Amino acids: CASRSRLSSYNEQFF.